The source of this T cell receptor (beta chain) is a study of Ad26.COV2.S vaccination and SARS-CoV-2 variants. Overall study: A participant enrolled in the COV1001 Ad26.COV2.S trial arm provided the sample.

Germline assignment: CDR1 MGHRA and CDR2 YSYEKL. CDR3 length: 16 amino acids. V gave up 0 bases and J gave up 6 bases, with 15 bases separating them. The data were produced by immunoSEQ multiplex PCR, yet TCRdb's version contains in-frame clones alone and is incomplete. The sample yields about 400,000 clones, under 90% seen once. This clone was found a few times. The treatment was: some 19 received Ad26.COV2.S at low or high dose, single or two shots; roughly five received placebo; per-sample allocation not given. Sampling was done on day 63 after the first vaccine or placebo injection. Its platform was an Ad26 vector, and its expressed antigen was Wuhan-strain SARS-CoV-2 spike.

The chain carries TRBV4-1 and TRBJ2-1; tentative D call: TRBD2 (6 bases). The source was peripheral blood, collected in a trial of Ad26.COV2.S vaccine versus placebo. The source of this sequence is a person aged 18-60 years who received the Ad26.COV2.S COVID-19 vaccine or a placebo. CDR3 DNA sequence: TGCGCCAGCAGCCAAGATCCGGCCCACGGGGGCAATGAGCAGTTCTTC. Residues: CASSQDPAHGGNEQFF.